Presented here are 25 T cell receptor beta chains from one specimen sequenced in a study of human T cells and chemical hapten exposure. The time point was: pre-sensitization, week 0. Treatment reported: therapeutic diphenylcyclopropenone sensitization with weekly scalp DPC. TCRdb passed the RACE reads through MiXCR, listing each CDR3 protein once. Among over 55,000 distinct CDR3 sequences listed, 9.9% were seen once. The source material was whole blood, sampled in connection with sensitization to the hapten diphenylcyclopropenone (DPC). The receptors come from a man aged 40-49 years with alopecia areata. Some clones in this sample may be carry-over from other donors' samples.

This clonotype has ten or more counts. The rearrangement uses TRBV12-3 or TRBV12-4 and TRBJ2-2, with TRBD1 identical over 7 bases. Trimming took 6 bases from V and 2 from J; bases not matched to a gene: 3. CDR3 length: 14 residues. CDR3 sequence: CASRGQTNTGELFF. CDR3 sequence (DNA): TGTGCCAGCAGGGGACAGACCAACACCGGGGAGCTGTTTTTT.

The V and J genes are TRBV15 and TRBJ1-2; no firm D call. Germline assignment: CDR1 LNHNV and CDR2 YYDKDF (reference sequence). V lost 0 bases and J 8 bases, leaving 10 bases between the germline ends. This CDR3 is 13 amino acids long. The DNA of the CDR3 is TGTGCCACCAGCAGAGATAGGGCGGTGGGCTACACCTTC. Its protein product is CATSRDRAVGYTF.

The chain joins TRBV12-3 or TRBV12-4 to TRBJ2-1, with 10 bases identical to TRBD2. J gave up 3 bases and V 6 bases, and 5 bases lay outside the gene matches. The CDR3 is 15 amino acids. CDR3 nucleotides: TGTGCCAGCAGCTTCACTAGCGGGAACTACAATGAGCAGTTCTTC. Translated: CASSFTSGNYNEQFF.

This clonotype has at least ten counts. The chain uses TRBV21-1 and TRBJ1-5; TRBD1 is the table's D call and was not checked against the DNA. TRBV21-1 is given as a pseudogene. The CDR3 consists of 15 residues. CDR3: CASSRSAGGSQPQHF. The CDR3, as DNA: TGTGCCAGCAGCCGGTCGGCAGGGGGGAGTCAGCCCCAGCATTTT.

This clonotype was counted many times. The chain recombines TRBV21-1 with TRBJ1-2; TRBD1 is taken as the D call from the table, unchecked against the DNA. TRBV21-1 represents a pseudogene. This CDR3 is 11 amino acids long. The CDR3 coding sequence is TGTGCCAAGCAGGGTTCCTATGGCTACACCTTC. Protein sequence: CAKQGSYGYTF.

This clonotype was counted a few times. CDR3 bases: TGTGCCAGCAGCTTGAGTAGACCAGATACGCAGTATTTT. It specifies CASSLSRPDTQYF. The rearrangement joins TRBV7-9 to TRBJ2-3, with D unclear. The CDR3 extends over 13 amino acids. V lost 3 bases and J 4 bases, leaving 8 bases between the germline ends. Germline V gene lookup returns CDR1 SEHNR and CDR2 FQNEAQ (reference sequence).

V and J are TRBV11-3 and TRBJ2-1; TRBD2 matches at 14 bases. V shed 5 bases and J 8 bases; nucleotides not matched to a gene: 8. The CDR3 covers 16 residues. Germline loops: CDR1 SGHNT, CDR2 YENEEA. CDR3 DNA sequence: TGTGCCAGCAGCCTTCGACTAGCGGGAGGGCTGGATGAGCAGTTCTTC. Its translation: CASSLRLAGGLDEQFF.

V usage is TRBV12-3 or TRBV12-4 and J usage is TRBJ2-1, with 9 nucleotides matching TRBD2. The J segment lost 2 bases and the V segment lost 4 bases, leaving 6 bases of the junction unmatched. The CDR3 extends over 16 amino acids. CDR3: CASSWRGGPPYNEQFF. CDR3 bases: TGTGCCAGCAGTTGGCGGGGGGGTCCGCCCTACAATGAGCAGTTCTTC.

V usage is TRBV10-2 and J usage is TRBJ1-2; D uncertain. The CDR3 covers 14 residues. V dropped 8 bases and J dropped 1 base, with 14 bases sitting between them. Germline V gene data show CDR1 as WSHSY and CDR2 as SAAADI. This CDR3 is CASSPLGLNYGYTF. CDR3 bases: TGCGCCAGCTCTCCCTTAGGGCTTAACTATGGCTACACCTTC.

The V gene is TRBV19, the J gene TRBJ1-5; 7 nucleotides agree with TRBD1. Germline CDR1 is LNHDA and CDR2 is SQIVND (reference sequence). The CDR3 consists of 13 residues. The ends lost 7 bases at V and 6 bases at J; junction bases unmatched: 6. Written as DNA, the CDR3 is TGTGCCAGTACTCGGGACAGCGGTCAGCCCCAGCATTTT. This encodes CASTRDSGQPQHF.

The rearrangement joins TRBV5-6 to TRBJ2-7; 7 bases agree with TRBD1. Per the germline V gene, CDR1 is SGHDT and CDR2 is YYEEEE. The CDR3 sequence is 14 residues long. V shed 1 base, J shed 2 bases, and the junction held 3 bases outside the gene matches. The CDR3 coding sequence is TGTGCCAGCAGCTTGCAGGGGGTAGCCTACGAGCAGTACTTC. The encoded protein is CASSLQGVAYEQYF. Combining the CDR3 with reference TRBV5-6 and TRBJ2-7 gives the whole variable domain DAGVTQSPTHLIKTRGQQVTLRCSPKSGHDTVSWYQQALGQGPQFIFQYYEEEERQRGNFPDRFSGHQFPNYSSELNVNALLLGDSALYLCASSLQGVAYEQYFGPGTRLTVT.

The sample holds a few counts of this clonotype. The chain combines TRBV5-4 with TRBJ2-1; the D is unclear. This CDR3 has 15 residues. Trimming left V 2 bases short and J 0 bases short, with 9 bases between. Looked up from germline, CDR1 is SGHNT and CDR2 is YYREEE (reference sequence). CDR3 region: CASSFKASSYNEQFF. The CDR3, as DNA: TGTGCCAGCAGCTTTAAAGCTAGCTCCTACAATGAGCAGTTCTTC.

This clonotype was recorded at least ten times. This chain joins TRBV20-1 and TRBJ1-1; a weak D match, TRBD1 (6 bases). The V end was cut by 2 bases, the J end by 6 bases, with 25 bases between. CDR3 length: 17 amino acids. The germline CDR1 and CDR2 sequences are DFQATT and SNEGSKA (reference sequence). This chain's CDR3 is CSARPTGNSPELAEAFF. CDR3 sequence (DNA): TGCAGTGCTAGACCGACAGGAAATTCGCCGGAGTTAGCTGAAGCTTTCTTT.

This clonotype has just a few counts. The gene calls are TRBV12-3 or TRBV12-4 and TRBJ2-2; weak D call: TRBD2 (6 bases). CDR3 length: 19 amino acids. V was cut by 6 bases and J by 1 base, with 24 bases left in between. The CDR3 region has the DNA TGTGCCAGCAGAGCCCCCAGCGGGTCCTCTAAAGGGAACACCGGGGAGCTGTTTTTT. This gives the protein CASRAPSGSSKGNTGELFF.

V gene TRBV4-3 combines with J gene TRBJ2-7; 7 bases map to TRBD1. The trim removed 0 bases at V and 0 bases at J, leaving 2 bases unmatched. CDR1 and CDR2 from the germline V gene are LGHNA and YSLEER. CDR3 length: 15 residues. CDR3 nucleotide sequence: TGCGCCAGCAGCCAAGATGACAGGGCCTCCTACGAGCAGTACTTC. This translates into CASSQDDRASYEQYF.

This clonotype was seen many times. CDR3 sequence reads: CASSLAAGGETQYF. CDR3 coding DNA: TGTGCCAGCAGCTTAGCTGCGGGAGGAGAGACCCAGTACTTC. The rearrangement uses TRBV7-6 and TRBJ2-5; 8 positions agree with TRBD2. The J segment lost 4 bases and the V segment lost 0 bases, leaving 1 base of the junction unmatched. This CDR3 region has 14 residues. Germline lookup yields CDR1 SGHVS and CDR2 FNYEAQ.

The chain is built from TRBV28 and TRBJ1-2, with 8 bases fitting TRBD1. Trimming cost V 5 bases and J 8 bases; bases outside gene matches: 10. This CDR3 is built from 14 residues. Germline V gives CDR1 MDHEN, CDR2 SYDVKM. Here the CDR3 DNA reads TGTGCCAGCAGTCGAGACAGGGGCCGAAGAGGCTACACCTTC. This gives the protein CASSRDRGRRGYTF.

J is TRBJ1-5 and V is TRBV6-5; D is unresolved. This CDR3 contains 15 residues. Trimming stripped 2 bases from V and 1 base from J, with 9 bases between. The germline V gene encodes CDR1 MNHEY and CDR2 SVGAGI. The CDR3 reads CASSYQKGSNQPQHF. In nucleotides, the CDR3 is TGTGCCAGCAGTTACCAGAAGGGAAGCAATCAGCCCCAGCATTTT.

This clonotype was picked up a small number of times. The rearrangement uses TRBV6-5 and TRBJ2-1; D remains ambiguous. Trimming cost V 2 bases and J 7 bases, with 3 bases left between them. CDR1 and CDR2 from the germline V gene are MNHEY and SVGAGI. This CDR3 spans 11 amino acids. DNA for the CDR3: TGTGCCAGCAGTTACGGTAATGAGCAGTTCTTC. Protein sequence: CASSYGNEQFF.

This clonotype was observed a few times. The CDR3 loop is CATSQAFPGPDTQYF. Here the CDR3 DNA reads TGTGCCACCAGTCAGGCGTTTCCAGGGCCAGATACGCAGTATTTT. This rearrangement joins TRBV24-1 to TRBJ2-3, with D perhaps TRBD1 (5 bases). CDR3 length: 15 amino acids. CDR1 KGHDR and CDR2 SFDVKD come from the germline V gene. Trimming took off 6 bases at V and 4 bases at J, with 16 bases between the two ends.

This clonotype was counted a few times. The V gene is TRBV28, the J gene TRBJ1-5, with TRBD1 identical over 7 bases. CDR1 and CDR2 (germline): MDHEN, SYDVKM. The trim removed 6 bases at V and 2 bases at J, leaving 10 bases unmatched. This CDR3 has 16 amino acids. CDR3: CASSFTGEGGNQPQHF. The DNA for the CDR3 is TGTGCCAGCAGCTTTACAGGGGAGGGTGGCAATCAGCCCCAGCATTTT.

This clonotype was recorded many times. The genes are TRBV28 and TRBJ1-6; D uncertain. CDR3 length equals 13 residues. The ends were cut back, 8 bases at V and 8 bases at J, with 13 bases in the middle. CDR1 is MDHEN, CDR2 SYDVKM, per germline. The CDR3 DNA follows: TGTGCCAGCCTCGGACGGGAATATTCACCCCTCCACTTT. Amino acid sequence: CASLGREYSPLHF.

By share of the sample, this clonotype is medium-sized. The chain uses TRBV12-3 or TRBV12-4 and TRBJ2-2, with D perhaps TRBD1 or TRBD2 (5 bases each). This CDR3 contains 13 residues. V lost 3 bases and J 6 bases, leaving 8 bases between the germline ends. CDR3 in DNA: TGTGCCAGCAGTTTCAGGGACCCCGGGGAGCTGTTTTTT. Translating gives CASSFRDPGELFF.

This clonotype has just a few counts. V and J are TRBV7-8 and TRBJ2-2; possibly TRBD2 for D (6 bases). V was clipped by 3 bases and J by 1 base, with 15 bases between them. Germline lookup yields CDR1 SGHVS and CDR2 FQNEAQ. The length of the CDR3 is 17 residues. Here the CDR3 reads CASSLGLKAGNTGELFF. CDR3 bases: TGTGCCAGCAGCTTGGGACTTAAGGCGGGGAACACCGGGGAGCTGTTTTTT.

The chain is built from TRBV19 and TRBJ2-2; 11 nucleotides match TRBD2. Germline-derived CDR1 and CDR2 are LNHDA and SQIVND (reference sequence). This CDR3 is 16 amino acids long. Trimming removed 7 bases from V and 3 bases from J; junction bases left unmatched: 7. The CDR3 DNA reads TGTGCCAGTACCCCAGGGACTAGCGGAGACACCGGGGAGCTGTTTTTT. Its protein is CASTPGTSGDTGELFF.